A single sample is the source of the 15 T cell receptor beta chains below, sequenced in a study of shared clonotypes between healthy human individuals. The table came from immunoSEQ multiplex PCR; TCRdb's copy has only in-frame clones and leaves some out. The sample records 2 million to 2.5 million clones, approximately 93% being singletons. Sequencing used naive CD4+ T cells from PBMCs. Regarding subset: CD45RA+ positively selected. The receptors derive from a man younger than 35 in good health. Some clones in this sample may be carry-over from other donors' samples.

The gene calls are TRBV5-1 and TRBJ2-1; 9 bases line up with TRBD1. The CDR3 length is 16 residues. Trimming took 3 bases from V and 8 from J; bases not matched to a gene: 12. The germline CDR1 and CDR2 sequences are SGHRS and YFSETQ. CDR3 amino acids: CASSWQPGQGGHEQFF. The CDR3 DNA is TGCGCCAGCAGCTGGCAACCGGGACAGGGTGGGCATGAGCAGTTCTTC.

The chain carries TRBV7-2 and TRBJ2-7; D gene unclear. V lost 1 base and J lost 6, with 19 bases in between. Germline CDR1 SGHTA, CDR2 FQGNSA. The CDR3 length is 16 residues. The CDR3 reads CASSLDIGSPPLEQYF. The DNA for the CDR3 is TGTGCCAGCAGCTTAGATATTGGATCCCCCCCCCTCGAGCAGTACTTC.

The chain links TRBV28 to TRBJ1-2, with 8 bases that match TRBD1. J gave up 8 bases and V 3 bases, and 5 bases lay outside the gene matches. Germline V gives CDR1 MDHEN, CDR2 SYDVKM. This CDR3 has 13 amino acids. The CDR3 spells CASSFGQGRGYTF. CDR3 bases: TGTGCCAGCAGTTTCGGACAGGGCCGAGGCTACACCTTC.

On this clone itself: The same CDR3 can be traced to other DNA sequences in this sample. This chain links TRBV10-3 with TRBJ2-5; a weak D match, TRBD2 (5 bases). With 2 bases removed from V and 5 bases from J, the gap between germline ends came to 6 bases. The CDR3 has 12 amino acids. Germline-derived CDR1 and CDR2 are ENHRY and SYGVKD. The CDR3 loop reads CAISEGGETQYF. As DNA, the CDR3 is TGTGCCATCAGTGAGGGCGGGGAGACCCAGTACTTC.

This chain joins TRBV6-6 and TRBJ1-2; weak D call: TRBD1 (5 bases). Germline V lookup: CDR1 MNHNY, CDR2 SVGAGI (reference sequence). The V and J ends lost 2 bases and 6 bases respectively, with 10 bases between them. CDR3 length equals 13 residues. The CDR3 coding sequence is TGTGCCAGCAGTTACGCGGGGGAAAATGGCTACACCTTC. Translation: CASSYAGENGYTF.

The CDR3 spells CASSVLAGGQETQYF. CDR3 in DNA: TGTGCCAGCAGCGTCCTAGCGGGAGGCCAAGAGACCCAGTACTTC. This chain joins TRBV9 and TRBJ2-5; 11 bases align to TRBD2. CDR1 SGDLS and CDR2 YYNGEE come from the germline V gene. V lost 2 bases, J lost 1 base, and 1 base stayed unmatched. This CDR3 spans 15 amino acids.

As concerns this clone: Other DNA sequences in this specimen translate into the identical CDR3. The chain carries TRBV5-1 and TRBJ2-7; D may be TRBD2 (5 bases). The CDR3 length is 14 residues. From germline, CDR1 is SGHRS and CDR2 YFSETQ. Trimming pared 0 bases from V and 1 base from J, leaving 8 bases between. CDR3 nucleotide sequence: TGCGCCAGCAGCTTGGGAGGGCTGTCCTACGAGCAGTACTTC. It is translated as CASSLGGLSYEQYF. Using reference TRBV5-1 and TRBJ2-7 for the parts outside the CDR3, the full variable domain is KAGVTQTPRYLIKTRGQQVTLSCSPISGHRSVSWYQQTPGQGLQFLFEYFSETQRNKGNFPGRFSGRQFSNSRSEMNVSTLELGDSALYLCASSLGGLSYEQYFGPGTRLTVT.

This chain uses TRBV5-8 with TRBJ2-1, with no clear D. CDR1 is SGHTS and CDR2 is YDEGEE in the germline V gene. V was clipped by 0 bases and J by 3 bases, with 10 bases between them. The CDR3 has 15 amino acids. The CDR3 region has the DNA TGTGCCAGCAGCTTGGGCCAGTTGGGCTACAATGAGCAGTTCTTC. Translating it yields CASSLGQLGYNEQFF.

The V gene is TRBV4-1, the J gene TRBJ1-5; 7 bases align to TRBD1. With V trimmed by 3 bases and J by 5 bases, 7 bases remained unmatched. Germline-derived CDR1 and CDR2 are MGHRA and YSYEKL. The CDR3 is 15 residues long. The CDR3 region is CASSQMGQRDQPQHF. The CDR3 DNA follows: TGCGCCAGCAGCCAGATGGGACAGAGAGATCAGCCCCAGCATTTT.

The rearrangement links TRBV5-6 to TRBJ1-2; D might be TRBD1 (6 bases). This CDR3 has 15 residues. V lost 4 bases and J 8 bases, leaving 21 bases between the germline ends. Looked up from germline, CDR1 is SGHDT and CDR2 is YYEEEE. CDR3: CASSPGQGKGNGYTF. CDR3 DNA: TGTGCCAGCAGCCCGGGCCAGGGGAAAGGGAACGGCTACACCTTC.

This clone was recorded a few times. CDR3 DNA: TGTGCCAGCTCACCGCCAACCCGGAACACTGAAGCTTTCTTT. It specifies CASSPPTRNTEAFF. The J gene is TRBJ1-1, the V gene TRBV18; D not certain. Between the trimmed V and J ends, which lost 3 bases and 1 base, there was a span of 9 bases. Looked up from germline, CDR1 is KGHSH and CDR2 is LQKENI. The CDR3 is 14 residues long.

A word on this clone: This same CDR3 is encoded by further DNA sequences in the sample. The rearrangement links TRBV29-1 to TRBJ2-6; D remains unclear. Trimming removed 1 base from V and 0 bases from J, with 1 base in between. Germline CDR1 reads SQVTM; CDR2 reads ANQGSEA. The CDR3 has 13 residues. The CDR3 DNA is TGCAGCGTTGAAGTCTCTGGGGCCAACGTCCTGACTTTC. Its translation: CSVEVSGANVLTF.

The CDR3 protein is CASSLVGVLYQPQHF. The DNA for the CDR3 is TGTGCCAGCAGCTTAGTAGGTGTTCTCTATCAGCCCCAGCATTTT. The V call is TRBV7-2, the J call TRBJ1-5, with D unresolved. CDR1 is SGHTA, CDR2 FQGNSA, per germline. Trimming took off 1 base at V and 5 bases at J, with 12 bases between the two ends. The CDR3 covers 15 residues.

The table lists this clone with a count of one. The chain joins TRBV4-1 to TRBJ1-6; 10 nucleotides line up with TRBD1. CDR3 length equals 16 residues. Germline V gene lookup returns CDR1 MGHRA and CDR2 YSYEKL. V lost 4 bases to trimming and J lost 7 bases; unmatched junction nucleotides: 7. CDR3 sequence: CASSRIRDRGNSPLHF. CDR3 sequence (DNA): TGCGCCAGCAGCCGAATCCGGGACAGGGGAAATTCACCCCTCCACTTT.

J is TRBJ1-1 and V is TRBV6-1; D remains unclear. There are 15 residues in the CDR3. Germline V CDR1 and CDR2: MNHNS, SASEGT. The germline V and J ends were trimmed by 2 bases and 5 bases, with 15 bases remaining between them. The CDR3 region has the DNA TGTGCCAGCAGTGAATATTGGGGAATACGAACTGAAGCTTTCTTT. Translated, it gives CASSEYWGIRTEAFF.